The 22 T cell receptor beta chains presented below share a single source sample, sequenced in a study of PD-L1 blockade in urothelial cancer. Clones were read by immunoSEQ multiplex PCR, and TCRdb kept only the in-frame ones, dropping some. The sample records 30,000 to 40,000 clones, more than 65% being singletons. The source was PBMCs, collected around atezolizumab (anti-PD-L1) treatment. The source of these receptors is a man aged 65-85 years with urothelial cancer.

This chain joins TRBV23-1 and TRBJ1-5; D is uncertain. TRBV23-1 is an open reading frame whose function is uncertain. Trimming pared 10 bases from V and 3 bases from J, leaving 13 bases between. The length of the CDR3 is 13 residues. The chain's CDR3 is CATIGLNNQPQHF. CDR3 nucleotides: TGCGCCACCATCGGACTTAACAATCAGCCCCAGCATTTT.

The genes are TRBV7-9 and TRBJ2-1; 9 bases fit TRBD2. Trimming took 3 bases from V and 8 from J; bases not matched to a gene: 11. The CDR3 length is 16 residues. Germline assignment: CDR1 SEHNR and CDR2 FQNEAQ (reference sequence). CDR3 loop: CASSLDGGRARDEQFF. DNA for the CDR3: TGTGCCAGCAGCTTGGACGGCGGGAGGGCCAGAGATGAGCAGTTCTTC.

This chain uses TRBV4-2 with TRBJ2-1, with no clear D. The V end lost 4 bases, the J end lost 13 bases, and 17 bases lay between the germline ends. This CDR3 comprises 13 residues. Per germline, CDR1 LGHNA and CDR2 YNFKEQ. CDR3 amino acids: CASSPQLIQTQFF. The CDR3 coding sequence is TGTGCCAGCAGCCCCCAACTAATCCAGACTCAGTTCTTC.

The chain carries TRBV5-4 and TRBJ1-2, with 7 nucleotides matching TRBD1. Per the germline V gene, CDR1 is SGHNT and CDR2 is YYREEE (reference sequence). CDR3 size: 15 residues. V was clipped by 4 bases and J by 7 bases; unmatched bases: 13. The CDR3: CASSPRGQSTGGYTF. CDR3 in DNA: TGTGCCAGCAGCCCAAGGGGACAGTCGACCGGTGGCTACACCTTC. Supplemented by reference TRBV5-4 and TRBJ1-2, the full variable domain reads ETGVTQSPTHLIKTRGQQVTLRCSSQSGHNTVSWYQQALGQGPQFIFQYYREEENGRGNFPPRFSGLQFPNYSSELNVNALELDDSALYLCASSPRGQSTGGYTFGSGTRLTVV.

This chain joins TRBV18 and TRBJ1-2; D is possibly TRBD1 (6 bases). This CDR3 comprises 14 residues. V shed 6 bases and J shed 6 bases, with 17 bases lying between them. From germline, CDR1 is KGHSH and CDR2 LQKENI. This CDR3 is CASSPQRTGNGYTF. The CDR3 coding sequence is TGTGCCAGCTCCCCCCAAAGAACAGGGAATGGCTACACCTTC.

J is TRBJ1-2 and V is TRBV4-3; D is undetermined. Trimming pared 0 bases from V and 2 bases from J, leaving 4 bases between. Germline CDR1 and CDR2: LGHNA and YSLEER. The CDR3 extends over 13 amino acids. This chain's CDR3 is CASSQDRNYGYTF. The CDR3 DNA reads TGCGCCAGCAGCCAAGACAGGAACTATGGCTACACCTTC.

Worth noting for this clone: One end of the junction fails to match germline, which may point to a read error. The rearrangement uses TRBV4-1 and TRBJ2-3, with D perhaps TRBD2 (6 bases). Germline lookup yields CDR1 MGHRA and CDR2 YSYEKL. The CDR3 runs 17 residues. CDR3 bases: TGCGCCGGCAGCCAAGATCCGCTAGCGATTAGCACAGATACGCAGTATTTT. Residues: CAGSQDPLAISTDTQYF.

The V gene is TRBV6-1, the J gene TRBJ1-1, with D perhaps TRBD1 (5 bases). Trimming pared 4 bases from V and 2 bases from J, leaving 14 bases between. Germline values: CDR1 MNHNS, CDR2 SASEGT. This CDR3 is 15 amino acids long. DNA for the CDR3: TGTGCCAGCAGTGCGAACCAGGGATTTAACACTGAAGCTTTCTTT. This gives the protein CASSANQGFNTEAFF.

The chain joins TRBV25-1 to TRBJ2-7; TRBD1 matches at 12 bases. The length of the CDR3 is 15 residues. Germline trimming cut 7 bases from V and 0 bases from J; bases unmatched to any gene: 4. Germline V lookup: CDR1 MGHDK, CDR2 SYGVNS. The CDR3 protein is CASTPGQGASYEQYF. The CDR3 nucleotides are TGTGCCAGCACCCCGGGACAGGGGGCCTCCTACGAGCAGTACTTC.

V and J are TRBV21-1 and TRBJ1-4. TRBV21-1 is a listed pseudogene. CDR3 length equals 13 residues. CDR3 loop: CASSGHEEEKLFF. In nucleotides, the CDR3 is TGTGCCAGCAGCGGCCACGAGGAGGAAAAACTGTTTTTT.

This clone was counted between two and nine times. The V gene is TRBV18, the J gene TRBJ1-4; weak D call: TRBD1 (5 bases). V lost 0 bases and J lost 5, with 7 bases in between. The germline CDR1 and CDR2 sequences are KGHSH and LQKENI. The CDR3 spans 14 residues. The CDR3 reads CASSPPGLNEKLFF. CDR3 DNA sequence: TGTGCCAGCTCACCACCGGGGCTAAATGAAAAACTGTTTTTT. Together with reference TRBV18 and TRBJ1-4, the CDR3 gives the full variable domain: NAGVMQNPRHLVRRRGQEARLRCSPMKGHSHVYWYRQLPEEGLKFMVYLQKENIIDESGMPKERFSAEFPKEGPSILRIQQVVRGDSAAYFCASSPPGLNEKLFFGSGTQLSVL.

The CDR3 DNA reads as TGTGCCAGCAGTCCAAACCCGGGACAGGAGAACACTGAAGCTTTCTTT. It encodes CASSPNPGQENTEAFF. The gene calls are TRBV28 and TRBJ1-1; 8 bases line up with TRBD1. Germline CDR1 is MDHEN and CDR2 is SYDVKM. With V trimmed by 5 bases and J by 1 base, 9 bases remained unmatched. This CDR3 has 16 amino acids. Combining the CDR3 with reference TRBV28 and TRBJ1-1 gives the whole variable domain DVKVTQSSRYLVKRTGEKVFLECVQDMDHENMFWYRQDPGLGLRLIYFSYDVKMKEKGDIPEGYSVSREKKERFSLILESASTNQTSMYLCASSPNPGQENTEAFFGQGTRLTVV.

The chain combines TRBV4-3 with TRBJ2-7; 8 bases align to TRBD1. Germline values: CDR1 LGHNA, CDR2 YSLEER. The CDR3 is 15 amino acids. V trimming: 1 base; J trimming: 4 bases; junction bases outside the gene matches: 6. The CDR3 coding sequence is TGCGCCAGCAGCCAAGTACAGGGGGTTTCTTACGAGCAGTACTTC. Amino acids: CASSQVQGVSYEQYF.

V usage is TRBV6-5 and J usage is TRBJ1-2; possibly TRBD1 for D (6 bases). CDR3 length: 14 amino acids. V lost 4 bases and J 6 bases, leaving 15 bases between the germline ends. Per germline, CDR1 MNHEY and CDR2 SVGAGI. The CDR3 DNA follows: TGTGCCAGCAGTTCCAGCGGGGGGCTTAATGGCTACACCTTC. Amino acid sequence: CASSSSGGLNGYTF.

The chain has TRBV9 and TRBJ2-6; 10 positions match TRBD2. Looked up from germline, CDR1 is SGDLS and CDR2 is YYNGEE. This CDR3 is 19 amino acids long. J lost 1 base, V lost 3 bases, and 10 bases had no gene match. This chain's CDR3 is CASSAASGSRGSGANVLTF. CDR3 in DNA: TGTGCCAGCAGCGCGGCTAGCGGGAGTCGTGGGTCTGGGGCCAACGTCCTGACTTTC.

This clone was recorded once. The chain joins TRBV15 to TRBJ1-1; maybe TRBD1 (5 bases). CDR1 is LNHNV and CDR2 is YYDKDF in the germline V gene (reference sequence). Trimming took off 7 bases at V and 1 base at J, with 10 bases between the two ends. The CDR3 contains 13 residues. CDR3 DNA: TGTGCCACCAAGGTGGGGGGGAACACTGAAGCTTTCTTT. Residues: CATKVGGNTEAFF.

The V and J genes are TRBV7-2 and TRBJ2-2; 10 nucleotides match TRBD2. V shed 1 base and J 7 bases; nucleotides not matched to a gene: 6. The CDR3 sequence is 16 residues long. CDR1 is SGHTA and CDR2 is FQGNSA in the germline V gene. The CDR3 bases are TGTGCCAGCAGCTTAGTGGCTAGCGGGAGTAACGGGGAGCTGTTTTTT. Its translation: CASSLVASGSNGELFF.

The chain employs TRBV28 and TRBJ2-1; 9 nucleotides line up with TRBD2. The CDR3 has 16 amino acids. Germline trimming cut 4 bases from V and 3 bases from J; bases unmatched to any gene: 7. CDR1 MDHEN and CDR2 SYDVKM come from the germline V gene. The CDR3 region has the DNA TGTGCCAGCAGTTCCAGGACTAGCGCCCACTACAATGAGCAGTTCTTC. Translating it yields CASSSRTSAHYNEQFF. Based on the CDR3 plus reference TRBV28 and TRBJ2-1, the full variable domain is DVKVTQSSRYLVKRTGEKVFLECVQDMDHENMFWYRQDPGLGLRLIYFSYDVKMKEKGDIPEGYSVSREKKERFSLILESASTNQTSMYLCASSSRTSAHYNEQFFGPGTRLTVL.

This clone has only a few counts. The J gene is TRBJ1-5, the V gene TRBV6-1, with TRBD1 matching 8 bases. V was pared by 7 bases and J by 4 bases, with 6 bases of the junction left unmatched. The CDR3 loop spans 14 amino acids. Germline V gene sequence: CDR1 MNHNS, CDR2 SASEGT. CDR3 amino acids: CASNGWTGNQPQHF. The CDR3 bases are TGTGCCAGCAATGGATGGACAGGGAATCAGCCCCAGCATTTT.

The CDR3 nucleotides are TGCAGCGTGGGGGGGCACGACTATGGCTACACCTTC. Its translation: CSVGGHDYGYTF. The chain couples TRBV29-1 to TRBJ1-2; D might be TRBD1 (6 bases). Germline lookup yields CDR1 SQVTM and CDR2 ANQGSEA. The germline V and J ends were trimmed by 6 bases and 3 bases, with 11 bases remaining between them. The CDR3 has 12 residues.

This chain links TRBV5-4 with TRBJ2-1, with 9 bases aligning to TRBD1. Germline trimming cut 8 bases from V and 1 base from J; bases unmatched to any gene: 10. The CDR3 consists of 16 residues. The germline CDR1 and CDR2 sequences are SGHNT and YYREEE (reference sequence). The CDR3 is CASSHMGTGSYNEQFF. The CDR3, as DNA: TGTGCCAGTTCTCATATGGGGACAGGGTCCTACAATGAGCAGTTCTTC. Variable domain in full (rest from reference TRBV5-4 and TRBJ2-1): ETGVTQSPTHLIKTRGQQVTLRCSSQSGHNTVSWYQQALGQGPQFIFQYYREEENGRGNFPPRFSGLQFPNYSSELNVNALELDDSALYLCASSHMGTGSYNEQFFGPGTRLTVL.

This sequence joins TRBV6-6 and TRBJ2-7; TRBD1 aligns across 8 bases. The length of the CDR3 is 14 residues. Trimming cost V 5 bases and J 3 bases; bases outside gene matches: 6. The germline V gene encodes CDR1 MNHNY and CDR2 SVGAGI (reference sequence). CDR3 region: CASSPGGQGYEQYF. DNA for the CDR3: TGTGCCAGCAGTCCCGGAGGACAGGGCTACGAGCAGTACTTC.